These T cell receptor beta chains were read from a single sample in a study of control samples from healthy donors and cancer patients. Sequencing was performed with immunoSEQ multiplex PCR; in TCRdb, only in-frame clones are kept and a portion is missing. The table records some 48,000 clones, 93% of them present only once. The sequenced material came from PBMCs. The receptors here all came from a woman aged 45-65 years with head and neck cancer. The CDR3 runs from the conserved cysteine through the conserved F or W. Fields, in order: V gene, clone size, D gene, J gene, CDR3 protein, CDR3 DNA. The D gene is left open where the match is weak. A row's size may be missing; if present it is once, few, many or a size class.

TRBV5-4	-	TRBD1	TRBJ1-1	CAEGQGGTEAFF	TGTGCCGAAGGACAGGGAGGTACTGAAGCTTTCTTT
TRBV7-6	-	-	TRBJ2-2	CASSPNPGITGELFF	TGTGCCAGCAGCCCTAATCCAGGGATAACCGGGGAGCTGTTTTTT
TRBV19	-	-	TRBJ2-1	CASSRNLAPSSYNEQFF	TGTGCCAGTAGTAGAAACCTAGCACCGAGCTCCTACAATGAGCAGTTCTTC
TRBV5-1	-	-	TRBJ1-1	CASSPTANTEAFF	TGCGCCAGCAGCCCGACTGCGAACACTGAAGCTTTCTTT
TRBV29-1	once	TRBD2	TRBJ2-3	CSVLAGDVDTQYF	TGCAGCGTCCTAGCGGGAGATGTAGATACGCAGTATTTT
TRBV7-2	-	TRBD1	TRBJ1-2	CASSPTGGWDYGYTF	TGTGCCAGCAGCCCGACAGGGGGCTGGGACTATGGCTACACCTTC
TRBV4-1	-	-	TRBJ2-5	CASSQTQQETQYF	TGCGCCAGCAGCCAGACCCAACAAGAGACCCAGTACTTC
TRBV28	-	-	TRBJ1-1	CASSARTFRATEAFF	TGTGCCAGCAGTGCCCGGACCTTTAGGGCCACTGAAGCTTTCTTT
TRBV24-1	-	-	TRBJ2-7	CATSAGQLSYEQYF	TGTGCCACCTCGGCGGGACAGTTATCCTACGAGCAGTACTTC
TRBV28	-	-	TRBJ2-7	CASSLRDTPYEQYF	TGTGCCAGCAGTTTGAGGGACACCCCTTACGAGCAGTACTTC
TRBV27	few	-	TRBJ1-3	CASSLRRPAPGYGISGNTIYF	TGTGCCAGCAGTTTAAGAAGACCCGCTCCTGGATATGGTATTTCTGGAAACACCATATATTTT
TRBV5-4	-	-	TRBJ2-7	CASRETGGEQYF	TGTGCCAGCAGGGAGACAGGAGGCGAGCAGTACTTC
TRBV19	-	-	TRBJ2-7	CASSIRGSHEQYF	TGTGCCAGTAGTATAAGGGGTTCCCACGAGCAGTACTTC
TRBV19	-	-	TRBJ1-2	CASSPGQTYGYTF	TGTGCCAGTAGCCCCGGACAGACCTATGGCTACACCTTC
TRBV7-2	-	-	TRBJ1-2	CASSLRGAYGYTF	TGTGCCAGCAGCTTACGGGGCGCCTATGGCTACACCTTC
TRBV5-1	few	TRBD1	TRBJ1-2	CASSIWDRTYGYTF	TGCGCCAGCAGCATCTGGGACAGGACATATGGCTACACCTTC
TRBV10-3	-	TRBD1	TRBJ2-5	CAISDPDRGHGETQYF	TGTGCCATCAGTGACCCGGACAGGGGGCACGGGGAGACCCAGTACTTC
TRBV30	-	-	TRBJ1-6	CAWSVGTSLHF	TGTGCCTGGAGTGTTGGCACATCCCTCCACTTT
TRBV28	-	TRBD1	TRBJ1-5	CASSLWGQGNQPQHF	TGTGCCAGCAGTTTATGGGGACAGGGCAATCAGCCCCAGCATTTT
TRBV27	-	-	TRBJ1-1	CASSPLDPRGAFF	TGTGCCAGCAGCCCCCTGGACCCAAGAGGGGCTTTCTTT
TRBV11-3	once	TRBD1	TRBJ2-7	CASSPGTGESYEQYF	TGTGCCAGCAGCCCGGGAACAGGGGAGTCCTACGAGCAGTACTTC
TRBV28	once	TRBD2	TRBJ2-7	CASIMGGSSYEQYF	TGTGCCAGCATAATGGGCGGGAGCTCCTACGAGCAGTACTTC
TRBV5-1	-	-	TRBJ1-2	CASSLAARNYGYTF	TGCGCCAGCAGCTTGGCTGCCAGAAACTATGGCTACACCTTC
TRBV7-8	-	-	TRBJ2-7	CASSLAGGSYEQYF	TGTGCCAGCAGCTTAGCAGGGGGCTCCTACGAGCAGTACTTC
TRBV15	once	-	TRBJ2-2	CATSIGTYATGELFF	TGTGCCACCAGCATCGGGACTTACGCCACCGGGGAGCTGTTTTTT
TRBV7-8	-	-	TRBJ1-5	CASSPLGSNQPQHF	TGTGCCAGCAGCCCCCTTGGTAGCAATCAGCCCCAGCATTTT
TRBV5-1	-	-	TRBJ1-1	CASSPRAGWLNTEAFF	TGCGCCAGCAGCCCCCGAGCAGGGTGGTTGAACACTGAAGCTTTCTTT
TRBV4-1	-	TRBD2	TRBJ2-5	CASSQHGLAGKETQYF	TGCGCCAGCAGCCAGCACGGACTAGCGGGGAAAGAGACCCAGTACTTC
TRBV19	-	-	TRBJ1-5	CASSQVGISNQPQHF	TGTGCCAGTAGTCAGGTAGGGATTAGCAATCAGCCCCAGCATTTT
TRBV2	-	TRBD2	TRBJ2-7	CASTARGASYEQYF	TGTGCCAGCACCGCGCGGGGGGCGTCCTACGAGCAGTACTTC